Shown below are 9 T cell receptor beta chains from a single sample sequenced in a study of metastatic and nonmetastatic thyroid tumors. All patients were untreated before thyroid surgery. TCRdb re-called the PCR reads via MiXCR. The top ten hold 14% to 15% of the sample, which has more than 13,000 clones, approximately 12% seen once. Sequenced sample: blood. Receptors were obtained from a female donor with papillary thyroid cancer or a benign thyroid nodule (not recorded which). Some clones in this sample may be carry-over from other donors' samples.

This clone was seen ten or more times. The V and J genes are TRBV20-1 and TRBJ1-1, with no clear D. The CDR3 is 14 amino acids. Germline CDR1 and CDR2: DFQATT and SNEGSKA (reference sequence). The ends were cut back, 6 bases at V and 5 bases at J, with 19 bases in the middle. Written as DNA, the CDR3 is TGCAGTGCCAAGCCACATGGGTATGAGACTGAAGCTTTCTTT. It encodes CSAKPHGYETEAFF.

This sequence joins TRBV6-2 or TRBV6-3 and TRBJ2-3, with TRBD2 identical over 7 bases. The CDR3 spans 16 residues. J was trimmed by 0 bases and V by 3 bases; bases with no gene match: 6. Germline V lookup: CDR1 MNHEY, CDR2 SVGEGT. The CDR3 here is CASSYQRGASTDTQYF. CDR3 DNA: TGTGCCAGCAGTTATCAGCGGGGAGCTAGCACAGATACGCAGTATTTT.

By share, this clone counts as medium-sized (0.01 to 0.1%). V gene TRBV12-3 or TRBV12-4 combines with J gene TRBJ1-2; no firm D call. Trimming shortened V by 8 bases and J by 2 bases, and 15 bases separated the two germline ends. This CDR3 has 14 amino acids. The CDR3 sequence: CASCTLSTNYGYTF. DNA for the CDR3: TGTGCCAGCTGCACCCTTTCGACCAACTATGGCTACACCTTC.

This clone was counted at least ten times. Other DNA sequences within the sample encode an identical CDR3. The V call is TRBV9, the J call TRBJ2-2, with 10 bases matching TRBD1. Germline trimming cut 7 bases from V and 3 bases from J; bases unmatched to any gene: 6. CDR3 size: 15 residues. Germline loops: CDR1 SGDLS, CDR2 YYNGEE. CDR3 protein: CASRTGTGDTGELFF. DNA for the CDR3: TGTGCCAGCCGAACCGGGACAGGGGACACCGGGGAGCTGTTTTTT. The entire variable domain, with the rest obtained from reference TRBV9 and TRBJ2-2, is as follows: DSGVTQTPKHLITATGQRVTLRCSPRSGDLSVYWYQQSLDQGLQFLIQYYNGEERAKGNILERFSAQQFPDLHSELNLSSLELGDSALYFCASRTGTGDTGELFFGEGSRLTVL.

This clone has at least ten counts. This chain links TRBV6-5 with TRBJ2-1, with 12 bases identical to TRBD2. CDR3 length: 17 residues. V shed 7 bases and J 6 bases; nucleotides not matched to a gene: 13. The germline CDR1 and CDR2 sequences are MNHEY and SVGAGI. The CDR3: CASTRGPLAGGLNEQFF. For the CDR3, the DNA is TGTGCCAGCACTAGAGGCCCACTAGCGGGAGGCCTCAATGAGCAGTTCTTC.

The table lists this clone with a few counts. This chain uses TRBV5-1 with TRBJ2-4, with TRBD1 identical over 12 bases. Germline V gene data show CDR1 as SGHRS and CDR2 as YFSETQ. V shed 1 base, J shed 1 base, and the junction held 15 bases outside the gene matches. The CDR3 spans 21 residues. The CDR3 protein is CASSLTPGQGAGALAKNIQYF. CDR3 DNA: TGCGCCAGCAGCTTGACTCCGGGACAGGGGGCGGGAGCTCTCGCCAAAAACATTCAGTACTTC.

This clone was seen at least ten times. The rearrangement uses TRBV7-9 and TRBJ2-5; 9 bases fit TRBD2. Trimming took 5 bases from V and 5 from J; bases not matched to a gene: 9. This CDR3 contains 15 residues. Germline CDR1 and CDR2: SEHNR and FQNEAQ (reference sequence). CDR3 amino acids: CASSPGVAGAETQYF. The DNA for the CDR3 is TGTGCCAGCAGCCCCGGAGTAGCGGGGGCTGAGACCCAGTACTTC.

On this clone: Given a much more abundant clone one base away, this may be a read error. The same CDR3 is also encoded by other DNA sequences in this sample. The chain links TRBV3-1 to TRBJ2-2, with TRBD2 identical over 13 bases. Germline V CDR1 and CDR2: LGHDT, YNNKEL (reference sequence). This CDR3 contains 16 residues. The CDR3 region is CASSPLAGGPTEELFF. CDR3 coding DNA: TGTGCCAGCAGTCCACTAGCGGGGGGGCCTACCGAGGAGCTGTTTTTT.

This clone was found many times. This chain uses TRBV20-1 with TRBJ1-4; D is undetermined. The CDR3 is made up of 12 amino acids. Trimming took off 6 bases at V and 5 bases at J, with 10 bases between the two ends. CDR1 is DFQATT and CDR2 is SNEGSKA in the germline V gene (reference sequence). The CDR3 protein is CSARRGNEKLFF. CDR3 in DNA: TGCAGTGCCAGACGAGGGAATGAAAAACTGTTTTTT.